One and the same sample provided the 4 T cell receptor beta chains below, sequenced in a study of blood T cell repertoires in COVID-19. The method was immunoSEQ multiplex PCR; TCRdb's version includes in-frame clones alone and lacks a portion of them. The sample lists fewer than 200,000 clones, about 83% occurring once. Specimen: peripheral blood. These TCRs come from a human donor in a cohort sampled during active COVID-19.

The chain recombines TRBV27 with TRBJ1-1, with no clear D. This CDR3 region has 13 residues. CDR1 is MNHEY, CDR2 SMNVEV, per germline (reference sequence). Trimming cost V 0 bases and J 5 bases, with 7 bases left between them. The CDR3 sequence: CASSLSIGTEAFF. The CDR3 DNA reads as TGTGCCAGCAGTTTATCGATCGGGACTGAAGCTTTCTTT.

The rearrangement joins TRBV27 to TRBJ2-1, with a weak D call TRBD1 (5 bases). V was pared by 3 bases and J by 2 bases, with 8 bases between. From germline, CDR1 is MNHEY and CDR2 SMNVEV (reference sequence). The CDR3 has 14 residues. The CDR3 bases are TGTGCCAGCAGTTTCGACAGTACCTACAATGAGCAGTTCTTC. Translated, it gives CASSFDSTYNEQFF.

The chain carries TRBV9 and TRBJ2-7; tentatively, D is TRBD2 (6 bases). CDR3 size: 17 residues. CDR1 is SGDLS and CDR2 is YYNGEE in the germline V gene. The germline V and J ends were trimmed by 0 bases and 0 bases, with 16 bases remaining between them. The CDR3 coding sequence is TGTGCCAGCAGCGTAGGTCTCGACGGGGGACCCTCCTACGAGCAGTACTTC. It is translated as CASSVGLDGGPSYEQYF.

The chain recombines TRBV5-1 with TRBJ2-1, with D perhaps matching TRBD2 (6 bases). This CDR3 spans 15 amino acids. CDR1 and CDR2 from the germline V gene are SGHRS and YFSETQ. V gave up 0 bases and J gave up 3 bases, with 10 bases separating them. CDR3 sequence (DNA): TGCGCCAGCAGCTTGGGCACCGGGAGCTACAATGAGCAGTTCTTC. It encodes CASSLGTGSYNEQFF. Supplemented by reference TRBV5-1 and TRBJ2-1, the full variable domain reads KAGVTQTPRYLIKTRGQQVTLSCSPISGHRSVSWYQQTPGQGLQFLFEYFSETQRNKGNFPGRFSGRQFSNSRSEMNVSTLELGDSALYLCASSLGTGSYNEQFFGPGTRLTVL.